These 10 T cell receptor beta chains share one sample of origin, sequenced in a study of T cells in tuberculosis. Sorting used thawed, overnight-rested PBMC stained with anti-CD3, a viability dye and GMM-loaded CD1B tetramer. The lipid loaded on the CD1B tetramers was C32 glucose monomycolate from Rhodococcus equi. TCRdb's table, derived via immunoSEQ multiplex PCR, lists solely in-frame clones and lacks some. Seen here are some 60,000 clones, 81% observed once, and the top ten hold 13%. Sample: CD1b-GMM tetramer-negative cells sorted from PBMCs. Receptors originate from an adult woman with latent tuberculosis.

The rearrangement links TRBV21-1 to TRBJ2-7; the table's D call, TRBD1, was not checked against the DNA. TRBV21-1 is a recognized pseudogene. CDR3 length: 11 amino acids. This CDR3 reads CASSTTAHKYF. The CDR3 nucleotides are TGTGCCAGCAGCACGACAGCCCATAAGTACTTC.

The chain employs TRBV19 and TRBJ1-6; no reliable D call. V gave up 5 bases and J gave up 7 bases, with 21 bases separating them. CDR1 and CDR2 from the germline V gene are LNHDA and SQIVND (reference sequence). This CDR3 comprises 17 residues. This CDR3 reads CASSETPSSVSNSPLHF. Written as DNA, the CDR3 is TGTGCCAGTAGTGAAACCCCCTCTTCGGTCTCGAATTCACCCCTCCACTTT.

The chain employs TRBV6-1 and TRBJ1-5; D gene ambiguous. Between the trimmed V and J ends, which lost 4 bases and 0 bases, there was a span of 10 bases. CDR1 is MNHNS and CDR2 is SASEGT in the germline V gene. The CDR3 is 15 amino acids. The CDR3 DNA sequence: TGTGCCAGCAGTGCAGGCAGGTTTAGCAATCAGCCCCAGCATTTT. This sequence encodes CASSAGRFSNQPQHF.

This clone has a single count. The rearrangement joins TRBV7-8 to TRBJ2-3, with TRBD2 matching 14 bases. With 5 bases clipped from V and 3 bases from J, the junction kept 19 bases outside the gene matches. Germline V gene lookup returns CDR1 SGHVS and CDR2 FQNEAQ. The CDR3 is 21 residues long. In DNA, the CDR3 is TGTGCCAGCAGCCCTACGTTCGGACGACTAGCGGGGGGGCATAGAACAGATACGCAGTATTTT. Translation: CASSPTFGRLAGGHRTDTQYF.

The V and J genes are TRBV7-9 and TRBJ2-1; TRBD2 matches at 7 bases. J gave up 9 bases and V 0 bases, and 17 bases lay outside the gene matches. This CDR3 has 18 amino acids. Germline V gene sequence: CDR1 SEHNR, CDR2 FQNEAQ (reference sequence). In DNA, the CDR3 is TGTGCCAGCAGCTTAGCGCGGGCTAGCGGTTTTCCCCGGGGTGAGCAGTTCTTC. Its translation is CASSLARASGFPRGEQFF.

V is TRBV27 and J is TRBJ2-3; D is undetermined. The V gene lost 7 bases and the J gene lost 5 bases, with 13 bases spanning the gap. CDR1 and CDR2 from the germline V gene are MNHEY and SMNVEV (reference sequence). This CDR3 has 13 residues. The CDR3 DNA reads TGTGCCAGCACCGGCCACTCGGGAGATACGCAGTATTTT. Translating gives CASTGHSGDTQYF.

This chain joins TRBV6-1 and TRBJ2-5; 9 nucleotides line up with TRBD2. Trimming cost V 9 bases and J 2 bases; bases outside gene matches: 7. Germline lookup yields CDR1 MNHNS and CDR2 SASEGT. The CDR3 consists of 14 residues. CDR3 protein: CASRRLADQETQYF. The CDR3 DNA reads TGTGCCAGTAGGAGACTAGCGGATCAAGAGACCCAGTACTTC.

This chain links TRBV4-1 with TRBJ2-5, with 16 bases identical to TRBD2. The CDR3 sequence is 19 residues long. CDR1 is MGHRA, CDR2 YSYEKL, per germline. Unmatched junction bases numbered 10, after V lost 1 base and J lost 5 bases. The CDR3 coding sequence is TGCGCCAGCAGCCAAGGTCGCGGGACTAGCGGGGGGGCCGTGGAGACCCAGTACTTC. Its protein is CASSQGRGTSGGAVETQYF.

J is TRBJ2-5 and V is TRBV27; D is unresolved. The V and J ends lost 3 bases and 6 bases respectively, with 14 bases between them. This CDR3 is 14 amino acids long. The germline V gene encodes CDR1 MNHEY and CDR2 SMNVEV (reference sequence). CDR3 nucleotides: TGTGCCAGCAGTTTGGTTATTAATAGCAAGACCCAGTACTTC. The encoded protein is CASSLVINSKTQYF.

This clone has a handful of counts. CDR3 protein: CASSSQANTEAFF. The CDR3 region has the DNA TGTGCCAGCAGCTCCCAGGCGAACACTGAAGCTTTCTTT. The chain employs TRBV7-2 and TRBJ1-1; D unclear. In germline, CDR1 is SGHTA, CDR2 FQGNSA. The CDR3 contains 13 residues. V was pared by 4 bases and J by 1 base, with 7 bases between.